Listed here are 14 T cell receptor beta chains from one sample, sequenced in a study of control samples from healthy donors and cancer patients. The repertoire was sequenced with immunoSEQ multiplex PCR; TCRdb's copy has only in-frame clones and lacks some. This table holds 110,000 or so clones, roughly 90% found once. Sequencing used blood. These receptors were collected from a man aged 50 to 59 in good health.

This chain links TRBV6-5 with TRBJ1-5; D gene ambiguous. V was pared by 5 bases and J by 6 bases, with 14 bases between. The germline CDR1 and CDR2 sequences are MNHEY and SVGAGI. This CDR3 is 14 amino acids long. The CDR3 loop reads CASSTPPNAQPQHF. The CDR3 nucleotides read TGTGCCAGCAGTACCCCTCCGAATGCTCAGCCCCAGCATTTT.

The chain carries TRBV2 and TRBJ1-1; D remains ambiguous. V was clipped by 4 bases and J by 6 bases, with 12 bases between them. Germline lookup yields CDR1 SNHLY and CDR2 FYNNEI. This CDR3 comprises 13 residues. CDR3 region: CASSVAPVAEAFF. The CDR3 region has the DNA TGTGCCAGCAGTGTTGCCCCCGTGGCTGAAGCTTTCTTT.

This clone has only a few counts. The genes are TRBV5-4 and TRBJ2-3, with TRBD2 as a possible D gene (6 bases). Trimming pared 0 bases from V and 6 bases from J, leaving 17 bases between. The CDR3 covers 16 residues. Germline CDR1 SGHNT, CDR2 YYREEE (reference sequence). The CDR3, as DNA: TGTGCCAGCAGCTTGGCCGGGGGATTCGGACGGGATACGCAGTATTTT. Its protein is CASSLAGGFGRDTQYF.

The V call is TRBV5-1, the J call TRBJ1-1; weak D call: TRBD1 (6 bases). Germline loops: CDR1 SGHRS, CDR2 YFSETQ. This CDR3 contains 15 residues. Trimming removed 0 bases at V and 1 base at J, with 10 bases between. The DNA of the CDR3 is TGCGCCAGCAGCTTGGCCGCAGGGGCGAACACTGAAGCTTTCTTT. Amino acids: CASSLAAGANTEAFF.

The chain couples TRBV19 to TRBJ2-2, with D perhaps matching TRBD1 (6 bases). Trimming removed 10 bases from V and 6 bases from J, with 12 bases in between. The V gene's germline CDR1 is LNHDA and CDR2 SQIVND (reference sequence). The CDR3 runs to 12 residues. CDR3 protein: CATPGESGELFF. The CDR3 DNA reads as TGTGCCACCCCAGGGGAATCCGGGGAGCTGTTTTTT.

This clone appeared once. This sequence joins TRBV4-3 and TRBJ2-2, with D possibly TRBD1 on 5 matching bases. The germline V gene encodes CDR1 LGHNA and CDR2 YSLEER. The V gene lost 0 bases and the J gene lost 6 bases, with 17 bases spanning the gap. CDR3 length equals 17 residues. This chain's CDR3 is CASSQDIGHQVPGELFF. The CDR3 DNA is TGCGCCAGCAGCCAAGATATAGGACACCAGGTTCCCGGGGAGCTGTTTTTT.

The V call is TRBV16, the J call TRBJ1-1; D is perhaps TRBD1 (5 bases). Trimming took off 4 bases at V and 5 bases at J, with 14 bases between the two ends. Germline CDR1 reads KGHSY; CDR2 reads FQNENV. CDR3 length: 14 amino acids. In DNA, the CDR3 is TGTGCCAGCAGCCTCAGGGTTACCTCTACTGAAGCTTTCTTT. This encodes CASSLRVTSTEAFF.

The chain joins TRBV30 to TRBJ1-1; D call uncertain. CDR1 GTSNPN and CDR2 SVGIG come from the germline V gene (reference sequence). The V end was cut by 3 bases, the J end by 0 bases, with 5 bases between. CDR3 length: 12 residues. The CDR3 DNA reads as TGTGCCTGGAGGGGGATGAACACTGAAGCTTTCTTT. Protein product: CAWRGMNTEAFF.

In its sample, this clone was seen once. The genes are TRBV19 and TRBJ2-1; TRBD2 matches at 7 bases. The CDR3 is 15 residues long. In germline, CDR1 is LNHDA, CDR2 SQIVND (reference sequence). The trim removed 2 bases at V and 2 bases at J, leaving 3 bases unmatched. As DNA, the CDR3 is TGTGCCAGTAGTATAAGCGGGGTCGCCTACAATGAGCAGTTCTTC. Translating gives CASSISGVAYNEQFF.

This chain links TRBV7-7 with TRBJ2-1; 10 nucleotides align to TRBD2. CDR3 length: 15 amino acids. From germline, CDR1 is SSHAT and CDR2 FNYEAQ (reference sequence). V was pared by 1 base and J by 4 bases, with 1 base of the junction left unmatched. The CDR3 spells CASSLEAGGYNEQFF. The CDR3 DNA sequence: TGTGCCAGCAGCTTAGAAGCGGGGGGGTACAATGAGCAGTTCTTC.

The V call is TRBV7-8, the J call TRBJ2-1; D is perhaps TRBD1 (6 bases). V lost 5 bases to trimming and J lost 3 bases, with 11 bases between them. The length of the CDR3 is 14 residues. CDR1 is SGHVS, CDR2 FQNEAQ, per germline. CDR3 DNA sequence: TGTGCCAGCAGCCCTGAGGGGGACTACAATGAGCAGTTCTTC. Translated: CASSPEGDYNEQFF.

The V call is TRBV27, the J call TRBJ1-6; TRBD1 agrees at 7 bases. The germline gives CDR1 MNHEY, CDR2 SMNVEV (reference sequence). Unmatched junction bases numbered 10, after V lost 4 bases and J lost 4 bases. The CDR3 has 17 residues. CDR3: CASSSSGTATYNSPLHF. DNA for the CDR3: TGTGCCAGCAGTTCCAGCGGGACAGCGACATATAATTCACCCCTCCACTTT.

The chain links TRBV29-1 to TRBJ1-2, with D hard to call. Trimming removed 1 base at V and 8 bases at J, with 8 bases between. Germline-derived CDR1 and CDR2 are SQVTM and ANQGSEA. The CDR3 has 11 residues. CDR3 sequence reads: CSVEGGNGYTF. Here the CDR3 DNA reads TGCAGCGTTGAAGGAGGGAACGGCTACACCTTC.

This clone came up once. V and J are TRBV5-4 and TRBJ2-1, with 10 bases that match TRBD1. CDR3 length: 16 residues. The germline V gene encodes CDR1 SGHNT and CDR2 YYREEE (reference sequence). After removal of 4 bases from V and 4 bases from J, the junction contained 8 bases not matched to a gene. CDR3: CASSLPGTGDYNEQFF. The CDR3 nucleotides are TGTGCCAGCAGCCTACCCGGGACAGGGGATTACAATGAGCAGTTCTTC.